Presented here are 23 T cell receptor beta chains from one specimen sequenced in a study of blood T cell repertoires in COVID-19. TCRdb's table, derived via immunoSEQ multiplex PCR, lists solely in-frame clones and lacks some. The table has about 380,000 clones, 70% to 90% seen once. The sequenced material came from peripheral blood. The receptors were gathered from a man aged 40-55 years with acute or convalescent COVID-19.

This rearrangement joins TRBV6-5 to TRBJ2-7; 11 bases agree with TRBD2. CDR1 and CDR2 (germline): MNHEY, SVGAGI. The CDR3 loop spans 14 amino acids. The V gene end was trimmed by 6 bases and the J gene end by 3 bases; junction bases not matched to a gene: 4. The CDR3 region is CASSTGTSGYEQYF. The CDR3 coding sequence is TGTGCCAGCAGCACCGGGACTAGCGGCTACGAGCAGTACTTC.

As DNA, the CDR3 is TGTGCCAGCAGCAGGGCTAGCGGGGAAGCCGGACATACGCAGTATTTT. The encoded protein is CASSRASGEAGHTQYF. The J gene is TRBJ2-3, the V gene TRBV7-3; 9 positions agree with TRBD2. V lost 5 bases, J lost 7 bases, and 13 bases stayed unmatched. CDR1 SGHTA and CDR2 FQGTGA come from the germline V gene. The CDR3 has 16 amino acids.

This clone was observed a single time. The V call is TRBV18, the J call TRBJ2-7, with 9 bases that match TRBD1. Germline V gene lookup returns CDR1 KGHSH and CDR2 LQKENI. This CDR3 comprises 17 residues. Trimming took 2 bases from V and 3 from J; bases not matched to a gene: 11. The CDR3 bases are TGTGCCAGCTCACCATCAATCCCGGGACAGGGATACTACGAGCAGTACTTC. Residues: CASSPSIPGQGYYEQYF.

CDR3 DNA: TGTGCCAGCAGCCCAACGGAGTCCTATAATTCACCCCTCCACTTT. It translates to CASSPTESYNSPLHF. The chain couples TRBV9 to TRBJ1-6; no clear D. The CDR3 contains 15 residues. From germline, CDR1 is SGDLS and CDR2 YYNGEE. Trimming stripped 4 bases from V and 1 base from J, with 9 bases between.

This clone was recorded a few times. The chain uses TRBV9 and TRBJ1-3; unclear D gene. Trimming stripped 0 bases from V and 1 base from J, with 14 bases between. Germline CDR1 is SGDLS and CDR2 is YYNGEE. This CDR3 region has 17 residues. CDR3 protein: CASSVVAGFRSGNTIYF. CDR3 coding DNA: TGTGCCAGCAGCGTAGTTGCAGGCTTCAGGTCTGGAAACACCATATATTTT.

The rearrangement uses TRBV7-2 and TRBJ1-1; perhaps TRBD1 as D (6 bases). The CDR3 spans 16 residues. Per germline, CDR1 SGHTA and CDR2 FQGNSA. V lost 6 bases and J lost 0, with 17 bases in between. The chain's CDR3 is CASRREGGILNTEAFF. CDR3 in DNA: TGTGCCAGCAGGCGGGAGGGGGGCATTTTGAACACTGAAGCTTTCTTT.

This sequence joins TRBV29-1 and TRBJ1-1; 7 bases align to TRBD1. CDR3 length: 10 residues. Germline V gene sequence: CDR1 SQVTM, CDR2 ANQGSEA. Losses at the gene ends were 7 bases for V and 11 bases for J; bases not matched to a gene: 7. The DNA of the CDR3 is TGCAGCGAGGGACAGTCGCCGGCTTTCTTT. Translating it yields CSEGQSPAFF.

The gene calls are TRBV6-2 or TRBV6-3 and TRBJ1-2; D is unresolved. V lost 5 bases and J lost 1, with 11 bases in between. From germline, CDR1 is MNHEY and CDR2 SVGEGT. This CDR3 has 14 amino acids. The DNA of the CDR3 is TGTGCCAGCAGTGGAGAAACAAATAACTATGGCTACACCTTC. This encodes CASSGETNNYGYTF.

This clone has a single count. The chain joins TRBV10-1 to TRBJ2-1, with TRBD2 matching over 10 bases. The CDR3 runs to 15 residues. The V and J ends lost 3 bases and 5 bases, in that order; junction bases with no gene match: 4. Germline V gene data show CDR1 as WNHNN and CDR2 as SYGVQD (reference sequence). CDR3 nucleotide sequence: TGCGCCAGCAGTGATGCTAGCGGGGGCCACAATGAGCAGTTCTTC. Translation: CASSDASGGHNEQFF.

The chain joins TRBV29-1 to TRBJ1-5, with D perhaps matching TRBD1 (5 bases). Per the germline V gene, CDR1 is SQVTM and CDR2 is ANQGSEA. The CDR3 consists of 13 residues. V was shortened by 4 bases and J by 3 bases, with 10 bases between the two germline ends. The CDR3 DNA follows: TGCAGCGTTGGGGGGGGAAACAATCAGCCCCAGCATTTT. This gives the protein CSVGGGNNQPQHF.

This chain links TRBV4-1 with TRBJ2-1, with 7 bases lining up with TRBD2. The CDR3 is 14 amino acids. Germline CDR1 reads MGHRA; CDR2 reads YSYEKL. V lost 3 bases to trimming and J lost 8 bases; unmatched junction nucleotides: 7. The CDR3 nucleotides read TGCGCCAGCAGCCATGGGGGGGGTATAGATGAGCAGTTCTTC. It specifies CASSHGGGIDEQFF.

The V gene is TRBV4-1, the J gene TRBJ1-4; D unclear. The CDR3 spans 19 residues. Trimming left V 0 bases short and J 0 bases short, with 17 bases between. Germline lookup yields CDR1 MGHRA and CDR2 YSYEKL. The CDR3 loop is CASSQERRERYATNEKLFF. CDR3 sequence (DNA): TGCGCCAGCAGCCAAGAGAGGAGGGAACGGTATGCAACTAATGAAAAACTGTTTTTT.

This chain joins TRBV20-1 and TRBJ2-1; D perhaps matches TRBD2 (6 bases). The CDR3 consists of 16 residues. V was trimmed by 3 bases and J by 2 bases, leaving 17 bases between them. The germline V gene encodes CDR1 DFQATT and CDR2 SNEGSKA (reference sequence). In DNA form, the CDR3 reads TGCAGTGCTAGTATGGATTGGTCGGGGGCCTACAATGAGCAGTTCTTC. It translates to CSASMDWSGAYNEQFF.

The chain links TRBV6-5 to TRBJ2-7; D is perhaps TRBD1 (6 bases). V was pared by 6 bases and J by 3 bases, with 18 bases between. The CDR3 length is 15 residues. The germline V gene encodes CDR1 MNHEY and CDR2 SVGAGI. The CDR3 nucleotides read TGTGCCAGCAGACCTAACCGGGACACCCTCTACGAGCAGTACTTC. The encoded protein is CASRPNRDTLYEQYF.

The gene calls are TRBV4-1 and TRBJ2-5; no definite D call. Per the germline V gene, CDR1 is MGHRA and CDR2 is YSYEKL. The V and J ends lost 4 bases and 1 base respectively, with 10 bases between them. The CDR3 totals 14 residues. The CDR3 sequence: CASSRGTSQETQYF. The CDR3 DNA is TGCGCCAGCAGCCGAGGAACTTCCCAAGAGACCCAGTACTTC.

V and J are TRBV6-1 and TRBJ1-5; 7 nucleotides line up with TRBD1. V dropped 2 bases and J dropped 11; count of bases not matched to a gene: 9. The germline CDR1 and CDR2 sequences are MNHNS and SASEGT. This CDR3 comprises 14 residues. The CDR3 DNA reads TGTGCCAGCAGTGAATCACTGGGTACAGGGGCCCAGCATTTT. Protein: CASSESLGTGAQHF.

This sequence joins TRBV10-2 and TRBJ2-1; TRBD2 aligns across 12 bases. The germline gives CDR1 WSHSY, CDR2 SAAADI. The V segment lost 4 bases and the J segment 5 bases; nucleotides outside the gene matches: 6. The CDR3 is 16 residues long. CDR3 coding DNA: TGCGCCAGCAGTGTGATCTCTAGCGGGAGGGACAATGAGCAGTTCTTC. Protein: CASSVISSGRDNEQFF.

The CDR3 here is CATSDGWGPLSTDTQYF. In DNA, the CDR3 is TGTGCCACCAGTGATGGCTGGGGCCCACTAAGCACAGATACGCAGTATTTT. The V call is TRBV24-1, the J call TRBJ2-3; D is perhaps TRBD1 (5 bases). CDR3 length: 17 residues. Germline CDR1 is KGHDR and CDR2 is SFDVKD. V lost 3 bases and J 0 bases, leaving 15 bases between the germline ends.

The genes are TRBV28 and TRBJ1-3, with TRBD1 as a possible D gene (6 bases). The CDR3 totals 15 residues. V lost 7 bases and J 0 bases, leaving 13 bases between the germline ends. CDR1 is MDHEN, CDR2 SYDVKM, per germline. The CDR3 bases are TGTGCCAGCATTACAGGGTTGAACTCTGGAAACACCATATATTTT. Amino acid sequence: CASITGLNSGNTIYF.

The J gene is TRBJ1-1, the V gene TRBV28, with a weak D call TRBD1 (6 bases). Trimming took 5 bases from V and 5 from J, leaving 15 bases between them. This CDR3 is built from 14 residues. Germline CDR1 reads MDHEN; CDR2 reads SYDVKM. The CDR3 is CASSNTGLGTEAFF. The CDR3 DNA reads TGTGCCAGCAGTAATACAGGGCTGGGGACTGAAGCTTTCTTT.

This clone was counted between two and nine times. The chain has TRBV30 and TRBJ1-4; 10 bases fit TRBD1. The V and J ends lost 1 base and 8 bases, in that order; junction bases with no gene match: 4. This CDR3 has 14 residues. Germline V gives CDR1 GTSNPN, CDR2 SVGIG (reference sequence). The CDR3 loop is CAWSGGTGEEKLFF. CDR3 coding DNA: TGTGCCTGGAGTGGGGGGACAGGGGAGGAAAAACTGTTTTTT.

V is TRBV28 and J is TRBJ2-2; D possibly corresponds to TRBD2 (6 bases). Germline assignment: CDR1 MDHEN and CDR2 SYDVKM. The CDR3 consists of 15 residues. Trimming left V 3 bases short and J 3 bases short, with 11 bases between. CDR3 nucleotides: TGTGCCAGCAGTTTGGGCGGGGCATACACCGGGGAGCTGTTTTTT. Translating it yields CASSLGGAYTGELFF. Filled out from reference TRBV28 and TRBJ2-2, the complete variable domain reads DVKVTQSSRYLVKRTGEKVFLECVQDMDHENMFWYRQDPGLGLRLIYFSYDVKMKEKGDIPEGYSVSREKKERFSLILESASTNQTSMYLCASSLGGAYTGELFFGEGSRLTVL.

As concerns this clone: Other nucleotide sequences in the sample specify the same CDR3. The J gene is TRBJ1-1, the V gene TRBV5-1, with D perhaps TRBD1 (5 bases). The germline V gene encodes CDR1 SGHRS and CDR2 YFSETQ. The CDR3 loop spans 14 amino acids. V was cut by 0 bases and J by 4 bases, with 10 bases left in between. For the CDR3, the DNA is TGCGCCAGCAGCTTGGTTCAGGGAAGCACTGAAGCTTTCTTT. It yields the protein CASSLVQGSTEAFF. Together with reference TRBV5-1 and TRBJ1-1, the CDR3 gives the full variable domain: KAGVTQTPRYLIKTRGQQVTLSCSPISGHRSVSWYQQTPGQGLQFLFEYFSETQRNKGNFPGRFSGRQFSNSRSEMNVSTLELGDSALYLCASSLVQGSTEAFFGQGTRLTVV.